Included here is one T cell receptor (beta chain) sequence, with context. Because it lacks the conserved phenylalanine or tryptophan at the end, this CDR3 is likely a read error. The limits of the CDR3 on the DNA are not certain, so only TCRdb's listed CDR3 is given. Patients with other autoimmune diseases, uncontrolled infections, pregnancy or lactation were excluded. CDR3 regions of TCR beta were amplified from RNA transcripts. RT-PCR in the first round used HTBI primers; a second-round multiplex PCR followed. TCRdb recomputed calls from the multiplex PCR reads with MiXCR, one row per CDR3 protein. The sample lists some 1.1 million distinct CDR3 sequences, roughly two fifths occurring once. The record originates from a study of Graves' ophthalmopathy and Graves' hyperthyroidism. Including both end residues, the CDR3 is 12 amino acids long. Germline-derived CDR1 and CDR2 are SGHTA and FQGNSA.

The TCR comes from an adult man with Graves' hyperthyroidism. Sequencing used peripheral blood or thyroid tissue (not recorded which). The genes are TRBV7-2 and TRBJ1-4. The CDR3 reads CASSSKAVGGDY.